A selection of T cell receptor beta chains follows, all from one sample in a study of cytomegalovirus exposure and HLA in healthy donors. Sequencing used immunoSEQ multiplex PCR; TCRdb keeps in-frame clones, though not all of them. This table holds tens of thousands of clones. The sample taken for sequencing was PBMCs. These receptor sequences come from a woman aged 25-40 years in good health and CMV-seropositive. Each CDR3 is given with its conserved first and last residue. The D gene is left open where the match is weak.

CASSSRQDSLETQYF,TGTGCCAGCAGCTCCCGACAGGATTCGTTAGAGACCCAGTACTTC,NA,TRBV7-8,TRBJ2-5
CASSPLSVGPSYEQYF,TGTGCCAGCAGCCCGCTAAGCGTGGGGCCCTCCTACGAGCAGTACTTC,NA,TRBV7-9,TRBJ2-7
CASSTPTGDYGYTF,TGCGCCAGCAGCACCCCAACAGGGGACTATGGCTACACCTTC,TRBD1,TRBV4-1,TRBJ1-2
CSVPTLTGIAKNIQYF,TGCAGCGTCCCTACCCTGACCGGGATAGCCAAAAACATTCAGTACTTC,NA,TRBV29-1,TRBJ2-4
CASRLEGREAFF,TGTGCCAGCAGATTAGAGGGCAGGGAAGCTTTCTTT,NA,TRBV11-2,TRBJ1-1
CASRTGLETQYF,TGTGCCAGCAGGACAGGGTTAGAGACCCAGTACTTC,TRBD1,TRBV6-5,TRBJ2-5
CASSSGLNNEQFF,TGTGCCAGCTCATCGGGACTTAACAATGAGCAGTTCTTC,NA,TRBV18,TRBJ2-1
CSVRTGGDGYTF,TGCAGCGTTAGGACAGGAGGGGATGGCTACACCTTC,TRBD1,TRBV29-1,TRBJ1-2
CAGSGKGALNTEAFF,TGTGCCGGGAGTGGGAAGGGGGCCCTGAACACTGAAGCTTTCTTT,TRBD1,TRBV30,TRBJ1-1
CASSLGSGGGETQYF,TGTGCTAGCAGCCTCGGTAGCGGGGGAGGAGAGACCCAGTACTTC,TRBD2,TRBV7-7,TRBJ2-5
CASSQDQQGTGELFF,TGTGCCAGCAGCCAAGATCAACAGGGGACCGGGGAGCTGTTTTTT,TRBD1,TRBV4-2,TRBJ2-2
CSVAISAYEQYF,TGCAGCGTTGCTATCAGCGCCTACGAGCAGTACTTC,NA,TRBV29-1,TRBJ2-7
CASSLDSSNTGELFF,TGTGCCAGCAGCTTGGACAGTTCGAACACCGGGGAGCTGTTTTTT,NA,TRBV2,TRBJ2-2
CASSETGGEDSENTIYF,TGTGCCAGCAGTGAGACAGGGGGCGAAGATTCGGAAAACACCATATATTTT,TRBD1,TRBV9,TRBJ1-3
CASSQGTSGRAHEQFF,TGCGCCAGCAGCCAAGGGACTAGCGGGAGAGCCCATGAGCAGTTCTTC,TRBD2,TRBV4-1,TRBJ2-1
CASSERSRGRTGELFF,TGTGCCAGCAGTGAAAGGAGCAGGGGTCGAACCGGGGAGCTGTTTTTT,NA,TRBV6-1,TRBJ2-2
CASSSGTGKWEQYF,TGTGCCAGCAGTTCCGGGACAGGGAAGTGGGAGCAGTACTTC,TRBD1,TRBV6-5,TRBJ2-7
CASSSHGTLSSYEQYF,TGTGCCAGCAGTTCTCACGGGACACTGAGCTCCTACGAGCAGTACTTC,NA,TRBV28,TRBJ2-7
CAWRSRNEQFF,TGTGCCTGGAGATCTAGGAATGAGCAGTTCTTC,NA,TRBV30,TRBJ2-1
CASSPGERRYQPQHF,TGTGCCAGCAGCCCCGGGGAACGTCGGTATCAGCCCCAGCATTTT,NA,TRBV28,TRBJ1-5
CASSAGQGAQIFYEQYF,TGTGCCAGCAGTGCCGGACAGGGGGCGCAGATTTTCTACGAGCAGTACTTC,TRBD1,TRBV28,TRBJ2-7
CASSVQGHYGYTF,TGTGCCAGCAGTGTACAGGGGCACTATGGCTACACCTTC,TRBD1,TRBV6-5,TRBJ1-2
CASSEQGLNTEAFF,TGTGCCAGCAGTGAGCAGGGGCTGAACACTGAAGCTTTCTTT,NA,TRBV6-1,TRBJ1-1
CASKDRESAEKLFF,TGTGCCAGCAAGGACAGGGAAAGTGCGGAAAAACTGTTTTTT,TRBD1,TRBV6-1,TRBJ1-4
CASSSGQGEKLFF,TGTGCCAGCAGCTCGGGACAGGGGGAAAAACTGTTTTTT,TRBD1,TRBV5-4,TRBJ1-4
CASSVNVQALEQYF,TGTGCCAGCAGCGTTAATGTGCAGGCCCTCGAGCAGTACTTC,NA,TRBV9,TRBJ2-7
CASSGGHPGEQYF,TGTGCCAGCAGCGGAGGGCACCCGGGGGAGCAGTACTTC,NA,TRBV7-9,TRBJ2-7
CASSPGGQGVYEQYF,TGTGCCAGCAGCCCAGGGGGACAGGGGGTCTACGAGCAGTACTTC,TRBD1,TRBV5-6,TRBJ2-7
CASRNLAGDSTDTQYF,TGTGCCAGCAGGAACCTAGCGGGGGATAGCACAGATACGCAGTATTTT,TRBD2,TRBV13,TRBJ2-3
CASSPPASGTHEQYF,TGTGCCAGCTCACCACCCGCTAGCGGGACCCACGAGCAGTACTTC,TRBD2,TRBV18,TRBJ2-7
CASSAGIQETQYF,TGTGCCAGCAGTGCAGGGATCCAAGAGACCCAGTACTTC,NA,TRBV6-5,TRBJ2-5
CASSVTGAYEKLFF,TGTGCCAGCAGCGTGACAGGGGCCTACGAAAAACTGTTTTTT,TRBD1,TRBV5-8,TRBJ1-4
CASSLNRVSTEAFF,TGTGCCAGCAGCTTAAACAGGGTTAGCACTGAAGCTTTCTTT,NA,TRBV5-4,TRBJ1-1
CASSPRGGDTGELFF,TGTGCCAGCTCACCACGCGGGGGGGACACCGGGGAGCTGTTTTTT,TRBD2,TRBV18,TRBJ2-2
CASSDYPQGLLAYEQYF,TGTGCCAGCAGTGACTATCCCCAGGGCCTCCTCGCCTACGAGCAGTACTTC,NA,TRBV6-1,TRBJ2-7
CAWSDGGGEKLFF,TGTGCCTGGAGTGACGGGGGAGGTGAAAAACTGTTTTTT,NA,TRBV30,TRBJ1-4
CASSLARKNYGYTF,TGTGCCAGCAGCTTGGCCAGGAAAAACTATGGCTACACCTTC,NA,TRBV5-4,TRBJ1-2
CASSPLGGYSGNTIYF,TGTGCCAGCAGCCCCCTCGGCGGTTACTCTGGAAACACCATATATTTT,NA,TRBV14,TRBJ1-3
CAWSREETQYF,TGTGCCTGGAGCCGGGAAGAGACCCAGTACTTC,NA,TRBV30,TRBJ2-5
CASSLAVTGEDEQYF,TGCGCCAGCAGCTTGGCAGTGACAGGGGAGGACGAGCAGTACTTC,TRBD1,TRBV5-1,TRBJ2-7
CASSEGVRGTYNEQFF,TGTGCCAGCAGTGAAGGAGTCAGGGGTACCTACAATGAGCAGTTCTTC,NA,TRBV6-1,TRBJ2-1
CASSLPGVWTEAFF,TGTGCCAGCAGCTTGCCAGGGGTCTGGACTGAAGCTTTCTTT,NA,TRBV5-4,TRBJ1-1
CASSLLAGEGTDTQYF,TGTGCCAGCAGTTTATTAGCGGGGGAAGGGACAGATACGCAGTATTTT,TRBD2,TRBV28,TRBJ2-3
CASSLGIGASGGEETQYF,TGTGCCAGCAGCTTAGGGATAGGGGCTAGCGGGGGGGAGGAGACCCAGTACTTC,TRBD2,TRBV7-2,TRBJ2-5